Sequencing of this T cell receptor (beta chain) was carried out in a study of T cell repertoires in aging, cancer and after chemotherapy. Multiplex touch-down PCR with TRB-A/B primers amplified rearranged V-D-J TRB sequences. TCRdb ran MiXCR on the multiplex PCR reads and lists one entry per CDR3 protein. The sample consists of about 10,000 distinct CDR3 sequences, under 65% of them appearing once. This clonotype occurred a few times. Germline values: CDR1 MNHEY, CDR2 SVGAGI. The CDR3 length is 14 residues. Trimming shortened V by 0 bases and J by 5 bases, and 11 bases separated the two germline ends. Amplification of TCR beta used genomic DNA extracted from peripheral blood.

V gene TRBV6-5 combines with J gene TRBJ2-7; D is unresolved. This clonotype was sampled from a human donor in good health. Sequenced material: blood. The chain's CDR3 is CASSYSYQVDEQYF. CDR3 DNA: TGTGCCAGCAGTTACTCGTACCAGGTTGACGAGCAGTACTTC.